A selection of T cell receptor beta chains follows, all from one sample in a study of blood T cell repertoires in COVID-19. Clones were sequenced by immunoSEQ multiplex PCR, and TCRdb holds only the in-frame ones, with some missing. The repertoire has 310,000 or so clones, around 88% of them found once; the top ten carry 5.5% to 7%. Sequencing input: PBMCs or T cells enriched from blood (not recorded which). Receptor source: a woman between 35 and 50 years old who had recovered from COVID-19. The CDR3 runs from the conserved cysteine through the conserved F or W. D genes are given only for firm matches. Rows may omit the clone size; those that give it use once, few, many or a size class.

j_call: TRBJ2-7
clone_size: .
v_call: TRBV3-1/TRBV3-2
d_call: TRBD2
cdr3_aa: CASSQDRGLAGRIAYEQYF
cdr3_nt: TGTGCCAGCAGCCAAGATAGGGGACTAGCGGGAAGAATAGCCTACGAGCAGTACTTC

j_call: TRBJ2-2
clone_size: .
v_call: TRBV2
d_call: .
cdr3_aa: CASRQRSGGSGELFF
cdr3_nt: TGTGCCAGCAGGCAAAGGTCAGGTGGTTCCGGGGAGCTGTTTTTT

j_call: TRBJ1-6
clone_size: .
v_call: TRBV7-9
d_call: TRBD1
cdr3_aa: CASSSRQGISPLHF
cdr3_nt: TGTGCCAGCAGCTCCAGACAGGGAATTTCACCCCTCCACTTT

j_call: TRBJ2-5
clone_size: .
v_call: TRBV30
d_call: .
cdr3_aa: CAWSVWGLGETQYF
cdr3_nt: TGTGCCTGGAGTGTATGGGGCTTGGGGGAGACCCAGTACTTC

j_call: TRBJ2-1
clone_size: .
v_call: TRBV28
d_call: TRBD1
cdr3_aa: CASSLRAGGDNEQFF
cdr3_nt: TGTGCCAGCAGTTTAAGGGCAGGGGGTGACAATGAGCAGTTCTTC

j_call: TRBJ1-2
clone_size: .
v_call: TRBV14
d_call: .
cdr3_aa: CASSQGGTYGYTF
cdr3_nt: TGTGCCAGCAGCCAGGGAGGGACGTATGGCTACACCTTC

j_call: TRBJ1-2
clone_size: once
v_call: TRBV28
d_call: .
cdr3_aa: CASGAQTARTSYGYTF
cdr3_nt: TGTGCCAGCGGGGCCCAAACAGCGAGAACCTCCTATGGCTACACCTTC

j_call: TRBJ2-7
clone_size: few
v_call: TRBV14
d_call: .
cdr3_aa: CASSPLSTVASYEQYF
cdr3_nt: TGTGCCAGCAGCCCTCTCTCGACAGTGGCCTCCTACGAGCAGTACTTC

j_call: TRBJ2-5
clone_size: .
v_call: TRBV10-3
d_call: TRBD1
cdr3_aa: CATGTANQETQYF
cdr3_nt: TGTGCCACCGGGACAGCGAACCAAGAGACCCAGTACTTC

j_call: TRBJ2-7
clone_size: .
v_call: TRBV2
d_call: .
cdr3_aa: CASSITYEQYF
cdr3_nt: TGTGCCAGCTCTATAACCTACGAGCAGTACTTC

j_call: TRBJ2-5
clone_size: .
v_call: TRBV28
d_call: TRBD1
cdr3_aa: CASSLAQGQAETQYF
cdr3_nt: TGTGCCAGCAGTTTGGCTCAGGGACAGGCAGAGACCCAGTACTTC

j_call: TRBJ1-2
clone_size: .
v_call: TRBV28
d_call: TRBD1
cdr3_aa: CASSSPRGDNYGYTF
cdr3_nt: TGTGCCAGCAGTTCCCCCAGGGGGGATAACTATGGCTACACCTTC

j_call: TRBJ2-7
clone_size: .
v_call: TRBV6-1
d_call: TRBD1
cdr3_aa: CASSEPGQGPLEQYF
cdr3_nt: TGTGCCAGCAGTGAGCCGGGACAGGGGCCCCTCGAGCAGTACTTC

j_call: TRBJ2-1
clone_size: .
v_call: TRBV7-2
d_call: TRBD2
cdr3_aa: CASSLGLAAYNEQFF
cdr3_nt: TGTGCCAGCAGCTTAGGGCTAGCGGCCTACAATGAGCAGTTCTTC

j_call: TRBJ2-7
clone_size: .
v_call: TRBV19
d_call: TRBD2
cdr3_aa: CASSARGLAGGYEQYF
cdr3_nt: TGTGCCAGTAGTGCCCGTGGACTAGCGGGAGGGTACGAGCAGTACTTC

j_call: TRBJ1-5
clone_size: once
v_call: TRBV28
d_call: .
cdr3_aa: CASSLSVQPQHF
cdr3_nt: TGTGCCAGCAGTTTATCAGTTCAGCCCCAGCATTTT

j_call: TRBJ1-3
clone_size: .
v_call: TRBV6-5
d_call: .
cdr3_aa: CASSTDINSGNTIYF
cdr3_nt: TGTGCCAGCAGTACCGACATCAACTCTGGAAACACCATATATTTT

j_call: TRBJ1-5
clone_size: .
v_call: TRBV4-2
d_call: .
cdr3_aa: CASSLRDGNQPQHF
cdr3_nt: TGTGCCAGCAGCCTCCGAGATGGCAATCAGCCCCAGCATTTT

j_call: TRBJ1-2
clone_size: .
v_call: TRBV7-2
d_call: .
cdr3_aa: CASSARLQGYGYTF
cdr3_nt: TGTGCCAGCAGCGCGAGATTACAGGGCTATGGCTACACCTTC

j_call: TRBJ2-6
clone_size: .
v_call: TRBV18
d_call: .
cdr3_aa: CASSLQGGGSGANVLTF
cdr3_nt: TGTGCCAGCTCACTCCAGGGGGGAGGCTCTGGGGCCAACGTCCTGACTTTC

j_call: TRBJ1-4
clone_size: .
v_call: TRBV6-2/TRBV6-3
d_call: TRBD1
cdr3_aa: CASSYGQGGTDEKLFF
cdr3_nt: TGTGCCAGCAGTTACGGACAGGGGGGGACGGATGAAAAACTGTTTTTT

j_call: TRBJ1-4
clone_size: .
v_call: TRBV2
d_call: .
cdr3_aa: CASFVGQTNEKLFF
cdr3_nt: TGTGCCAGCTTTGTAGGACAGACTAATGAAAAACTGTTTTTT

j_call: TRBJ1-2
clone_size: many
v_call: TRBV2
d_call: TRBD1
cdr3_aa: CASSEQGLYGYTF
cdr3_nt: TGTGCCAGCAGCGAACAGGGGCTCTATGGCTACACCTTC

j_call: TRBJ2-6
clone_size: .
v_call: TRBV7-6
d_call: TRBD1
cdr3_aa: CASSSRTGGFSGANVLTF
cdr3_nt: TGTGCCAGCAGCTCAAGGACAGGGGGGTTTTCTGGGGCCAACGTCCTGACTTTC

j_call: TRBJ1-1
clone_size: .
v_call: TRBV14
d_call: TRBD1
cdr3_aa: CASSQDKRDRGPDTEAFF
cdr3_nt: TGTGCCAGCAGCCAAGATAAGCGCGACAGGGGGCCTGACACTGAAGCTTTCTTT

j_call: TRBJ1-6
clone_size: .
v_call: TRBV2
d_call: TRBD1
cdr3_aa: CASCRQGSDSPLHF
cdr3_nt: TGTGCCAGCTGTCGACAGGGGAGTGATTCACCCCTCCACTTT

j_call: TRBJ2-4
clone_size: .
v_call: TRBV23-1
d_call: .
cdr3_aa: CASRICGERNIQYF
cdr3_nt: TGCGCCAGCAGGATCTGTGGGGAGCGAAACATTCAGTACTTC

j_call: TRBJ2-3
clone_size: .
v_call: TRBV6-1
d_call: .
cdr3_aa: CASSEAFMSADTQYF
cdr3_nt: TGTGCCAGCAGTGAAGCGTTCATGTCTGCGGATACGCAGTATTTT

j_call: TRBJ2-5
clone_size: .
v_call: TRBV11-2
d_call: TRBD2
cdr3_aa: CASSPWAGRERGAVETQYF
cdr3_nt: TGTGCCAGCAGCCCTTGGGCGGGGCGGGAGCGAGGAGCTGTGGAGACCCAGTACTTC